These 13 T cell receptor beta chains were all obtained from the same sample, sequenced in a study of sequential checkpoint blockade in melanoma. Some clones are missing from TCRdb's copy, which holds only in-frame ones; the method was immunoSEQ multiplex PCR. This table holds 9,500 to 15,000 clones, 82% found once. As for treatment: randomized to nivolumab then ipilimumab (arm A) or the reverse (arm B). This specimen consisted of CD8+ T cells sorted from blood (inferred from file names), obtained from a patient given nivolumab and ipilimumab in sequence. These receptors all come from a human donor with melanoma.

The chain combines TRBV19 with TRBJ2-1, with 7 bases that match TRBD2. The CDR3 contains 17 residues. The germline V gene encodes CDR1 LNHDA and CDR2 SQIVND (reference sequence). V was pared by 9 bases and J by 7 bases, with 21 bases of the junction left unmatched. The CDR3 region has the DNA TGTGCCAGACATCACCTCCCCTCGAGCGGGATTTTTAATGAGCAGTTCTTC. This encodes CARHHLPSSGIFNEQFF. Looking up the rest from reference TRBV19 and TRBJ2-1 gives the full variable domain: DGGITQSPKYLFRKEGQNVTLSCEQNLNHDAMYWYRQDPGQGLRLIYYSQIVNDFQKGDIAEGYSVSREKKESFPLTVTSAQKNPTAFYLCARHHLPSSGIFNEQFFGPGTRLTVL.

The chain carries TRBV7-8 and TRBJ1-1; TRBD1 aligns across 7 bases. This CDR3 has 15 residues. Germline V gene sequence: CDR1 SGHVS, CDR2 FQNEAQ. V lost 4 bases to trimming and J lost 2 bases; unmatched junction nucleotides: 7. The CDR3 nucleotides read TGTGCCAGCAGCTCGCGGACAGGAGTTAACACTGAAGCTTTCTTT. Amino acid sequence: CASSSRTGVNTEAFF.

This chain uses TRBV9 with TRBJ2-7, with 8 nucleotides matching TRBD1. This CDR3 has 15 residues. J gave up 3 bases and V 0 bases, and 5 bases lay outside the gene matches. Germline loops: CDR1 SGDLS, CDR2 YYNGEE. CDR3 sequence: CASSVEQGGLYEQYF. The DNA of the CDR3 is TGTGCCAGCAGCGTAGAACAGGGGGGCCTCTACGAGCAGTACTTC. The complete variable domain, with remaining parts taken from reference TRBV9 and TRBJ2-7, reads DSGVTQTPKHLITATGQRVTLRCSPRSGDLSVYWYQQSLDQGLQFLIQYYNGEERAKGNILERFSAQQFPDLHSELNLSSLELGDSALYFCASSVEQGGLYEQYFGPGTRLTVT.

The chain carries TRBV9 and TRBJ2-2, with a weak D call TRBD2 (5 bases). Germline-derived CDR1 and CDR2 are SGDLS and YYNGEE. The CDR3 has 15 residues. V was shortened by 0 bases and J by 1 base, with 7 bases between the two germline ends. The DNA of the CDR3 is TGTGCCAGCAGCGTAGTGGCGGGGAACACCGGGGAGCTGTTTTTT. Amino acids: CASSVVAGNTGELFF. Complete variable domain (other parts from reference TRBV9 and TRBJ2-2): DSGVTQTPKHLITATGQRVTLRCSPRSGDLSVYWYQQSLDQGLQFLIQYYNGEERAKGNILERFSAQQFPDLHSELNLSSLELGDSALYFCASSVVAGNTGELFFGEGSRLTVL.

The chain has TRBV9 and TRBJ2-1; 9 bases align to TRBD1. Trimming removed 2 bases from V and 4 bases from J; junction bases left unmatched: 7. CDR1 and CDR2 from the germline V gene are SGDLS and YYNGEE. The CDR3 extends over 16 amino acids. DNA for the CDR3: TGTGCCAGCAGCGTTGACAGGGGGGTTTTTTACAATGAGCAGTTCTTC. It is translated as CASSVDRGVFYNEQFF. The full variable domain, its missing parts supplied by reference TRBV9 and TRBJ2-1, is DSGVTQTPKHLITATGQRVTLRCSPRSGDLSVYWYQQSLDQGLQFLIQYYNGEERAKGNILERFSAQQFPDLHSELNLSSLELGDSALYFCASSVDRGVFYNEQFFGPGTRLTVL.

The J gene is TRBJ2-7, the V gene TRBV28; TRBD1 aligns across 9 bases. The trim removed 6 bases at V and 2 bases at J, leaving 8 bases unmatched. The CDR3 is 15 residues long. Germline CDR1 reads MDHEN; CDR2 reads SYDVKM. The CDR3 reads CASSTGTGIPYEQYF. Here the CDR3 DNA reads TGTGCCAGCAGCACCGGGACAGGGATTCCCTACGAGCAGTACTTC.

The chain carries TRBV7-2 and TRBJ1-2, with TRBD1 as a possible D gene (6 bases). This CDR3 has 16 residues. Germline V lookup: CDR1 SGHTA, CDR2 FQGNSA. Between the trimmed V and J ends, which lost 1 base and 3 bases, there was a span of 15 bases. CDR3 coding DNA: TGTGCCAGCAGCTTAGTAACTCCAGGGGCTTACTATGGCTACACCTTC. Amino acids: CASSLVTPGAYYGYTF.

The gene calls are TRBV27 and TRBJ1-5, with D perhaps matching TRBD1 (6 bases). This CDR3 has 17 amino acids. Trimming took 4 bases from V and 0 from J, leaving 16 bases between them. The germline V gene encodes CDR1 MNHEY and CDR2 SMNVEV (reference sequence). The DNA for the CDR3 is TGTGCCAGCAGTTCCGGACAGAGTTTATATAGCAATCAGCCCCAGCATTTT. Amino acid sequence: CASSSGQSLYSNQPQHF.

This chain uses TRBV6-5 with TRBJ2-3; 12 bases fit TRBD2. CDR1 and CDR2 from the germline V gene are MNHEY and SVGAGI. V lost 4 bases to trimming and J lost 1 base; unmatched junction nucleotides: 3. This CDR3 has 16 amino acids. The CDR3 is CASSLGLAGGTDTQYF. In DNA, the CDR3 is TGTGCCAGCAGTTTGGGACTAGCGGGCGGCACAGATACGCAGTATTTT.

The chain links TRBV25-1 to TRBJ2-5, with D possibly matching TRBD1 (5 bases). The closer fit of TRBJ2-7 to the DNA end suggests the J call may be wrong. This CDR3 has 12 amino acids. CDR1 is MGHDK and CDR2 is SYGVNS in the germline V gene. CDR3 nucleotides: TGTGCCAGCAGTGGAGACAGCTACGAGCAGTACTTC. Translating it yields CASSGDSYEQYF.

The chain has TRBV4-1 and TRBJ2-5; TRBD1 agrees at 7 bases. Germline V CDR1 and CDR2: MGHRA, YSYEKL. The CDR3 is made up of 14 amino acids. V shed 4 bases, J shed 5 bases, and the junction held 7 bases outside the gene matches. CDR3 amino acids: CASSPNTGVETQYF. The DNA for the CDR3 is TGCGCCAGCAGCCCAAATACAGGGGTGGAGACCCAGTACTTC.

CDR3 region: CASQLSGDTDTQYF. CDR3 bases: TGCGCCAGCCAACTTAGCGGCGACACAGATACGCAGTATTTT. This chain links TRBV10-2 with TRBJ2-3, with D possibly being TRBD2 (6 bases). The CDR3 has 14 amino acids. Germline V CDR1 and CDR2: WSHSY, SAAADI. V was trimmed by 8 bases and J by 2 bases, leaving 14 bases between them.

The chain combines TRBV6-5 with TRBJ2-3, with D uncertain. The CDR3 totals 13 residues. Per the germline V gene, CDR1 is MNHEY and CDR2 is SVGAGI. Trimming shortened V by 0 bases and J by 6 bases, and 7 bases separated the two germline ends. CDR3 bases: TGTGCCAGCAGTTACTCGGCGAGGGATACGCAGTATTTT. It is translated as CASSYSARDTQYF.